The 5 T cell receptor beta chains listed next were all sequenced from one sample in a study of CD8+CD57+ T cells in acquired aplastic anemia. Investigators profiled TCR beta VDJ and CDR3 from genomic DNA template. TCRdb reprocessed the reads with MiXCR, giving one entry per CDR3 protein. This table holds some 180,000 distinct CDR3 sequences, 46% found once. Sequenced: sorted CD4+, CD8+, or CD8+CD57+ T cells (not recorded which) from PBMCs. All receptors derive from a human donor in good health.

The chain joins TRBV10-2 to TRBJ2-1; D might be TRBD2 (5 bases). The CDR3 extends over 14 amino acids. V was trimmed by 7 bases and J by 12 bases, leaving 22 bases between them. Germline V gene lookup returns CDR1 WSHSY and CDR2 SAAADI. CDR3 bases: TGCGCCAGCACCACTAGGTCCGCTAACGAAGGGCAGTTCTTC. Amino acids: CASTTRSANEGQFF.

This clonotype occurred a few times. The chain recombines TRBV10-3 with TRBJ2-7; 7 positions agree with TRBD1. This CDR3 contains 13 residues. CDR1 ENHRY and CDR2 SYGVKD come from the germline V gene. With 7 bases clipped from V and 2 bases from J, the junction kept 5 bases outside the gene matches. The CDR3 spells CAIKPGQTYEQYF. For the CDR3, the DNA is TGTGCCATCAAACCGGGACAGACCTACGAGCAGTACTTC.

Many counts were recorded for this clonotype. The V and J genes are TRBV5-1 and TRBJ2-3; a weak D match, TRBD2 (6 bases). The CDR3 extends over 15 amino acids. V was pared by 2 bases and J by 1 base, with 11 bases between. CDR1 and CDR2 (germline): SGHRS, YFSETQ. CDR3 residues: CASSFRDSRTDTQYF. For the CDR3, the DNA is TGCGCCAGCAGCTTTCGGGACTCGCGCACAGATACGCAGTATTTT.

This clonotype has ten or more counts. V usage is TRBV24-1 and J usage is TRBJ2-6, with TRBD1 as a possible D gene (6 bases). The CDR3 covers 19 residues. Trimming cost V 2 bases and J 1 base, with 17 bases left between them. CDR1 is KGHDR, CDR2 SFDVKD, per germline. The CDR3 nucleotides read TGTGCCACCAGTGATTCCCCAGGGGCAGACGCATCTGGGGCCAACGTCCTGACTTTC. Protein: CATSDSPGADASGANVLTF.

This chain connects TRBV7-2 to TRBJ2-1; D possibly corresponds to TRBD1 (5 bases). Per the germline V gene, CDR1 is SGHTA and CDR2 is FQGNSA. This CDR3 contains 13 residues. Trimming took off 2 bases at V and 5 bases at J, with 7 bases between the two ends. The CDR3 DNA sequence: TGTGCCAGCAGCTTACAGGGTAACAATGAGCAGTTCTTC. Translated, it gives CASSLQGNNEQFF.